This T cell receptor (beta chain) was captured by sequencing in a study of type 1 regulatory T cells. Looking at the study overall: An in vitro protocol generated T-allo10, a Tr1-enriched, alloantigen-specific CD4 T cell product.

About this clonotype itself: As yet, its antigen is unknown.

The V end was cut by 5 bases, the J end by 6 bases, with 17 bases between. CDR1 and CDR2 (germline): SGHRS, YFSETQ. CDR3 length equals 14 residues. TCRdb reprocessed the reads via MiXCR and lists one record per CDR3 protein. The sample carries more than 60,000 distinct CDR3 sequences, around 49% recorded once. Sequenced: cultured non-Tr1 T cells, either the whole culture or a sorted T cell fraction (not recorded which). The TCR originated in a human donor in good health. The chain joins TRBV5-1 to TRBJ1-1; a weak D match, TRBD1 (6 bases). CDR3 sequence: CASSRGQGSAEAFF. Written as DNA, the CDR3 is TGCGCCAGCAGTCGGGGGCAGGGATCCGCTGAAGCTTTCTTT.